Listed here is a single T cell receptor (beta chain). The sample holds a few counts of this clonotype. Its antigen remains unidentified. One base away there is no much larger clone; base qualities are not given. The protocol used for the library was 5' RACE. A second PCR of about 7 to 12 cycles was run with a J-beta primer mix and a sample-barcoded 5' primer. A template-switch 5' adaptor carrying 12 random nucleotides introduced a unique molecular identifier onto each TCR beta cDNA molecule. Each sample yielded at least 2.5 million CDR3-containing paired-end reads. The Mint cDNA synthesis kit, primed by a TRBC-specific oligonucleotide, was used to synthesize first-strand cDNA from all RNA. All cDNA was treated with uracil-DNA glycosylase and then went through a first 18-cycle PCR with the universal primers M1SS and BC2_uni_R. In the authors' own workflow: For normalization, 1 million high-quality reads were randomly selected from each sample, with every read carrying a distinct molecular identifier. Instead of being binned into consensus sequences, reads that shared molecular identifiers were thrown out. CDR3 identification, clonotype clustering and error correction used MiTCR with a Q25 quality threshold and the strictest error-elimination algorithm. A nonparametric unseen species model with Euler transformation was used to estimate lower-bound total TCR beta diversity. TCRdb reworked the public reads: Q25 trimming with fastp, MiXCR clone assembly, productive beta chains retained. Every CDR3 protein is listed once, alongside the most common genes and DNA of its rows. None of the V and J calls come from the authors' own analysis; TCRdb made them. This sample gives some 1.8 million distinct CDR3 sequences in total; approximately 39% of them show up just once. The ten largest account for about 21% of the sample.

This sample stems from a study of blood T cells in healthy people across ages (dated by TCRdb to between 2014 and 2017). With regard to the full study: In model experiments, template switching captured about one uniquely barcoded TCR beta cDNA molecule for every two T cells. The donors were split into four age groups: young (average around 15 years), middle-aged (39), aged (more than 60) and long-lived (under 85). The study analyzed two additional independent replicas of 1 million unique cDNA reads from the same blood draw for two donors, one aged 18 to 30 and one aged 80 or older. To avoid experimental bias, donors of different ages were randomly spread across the sequencing lanes. Using deep sequencing normalized with unique cDNA molecular identifiers, the study measured how TCR beta repertoire diversity changes with age.

The paper's findings and limits, for the study overall: Compared with the aged group, more naive CD4+ T cells, fewer expanded clones and increased TCR diversity were shown by the long-lived group, suggesting age selection. Observed TCR beta diversity per million T cells fell roughly linearly with age, and a significant reduction was already apparent by age around 40. The percentage of naive T cells measured by flow cytometry correlated strongly with observed TCR beta diversity. Since profiling was done on bulk unsorted PBMCs, naive and antigen-experienced compartments could not be conclusively compared. Donor CMV infection status was unknown, potentially confounding age-related changes in expanded clonotypes. Estimates of total diversity based on one million sequenced T cells were regarded as lower bounds and as underestimates.

From V the trimming removes 4 bases and from J it removes 3 bases, while the gene matches leave 3 bases of the junction unaccounted for. From the cysteine through the phenylalanine, the CDR3 covers 13 amino acids. The CDR3 DNA has 39 bases and is translated from base 1. CDR1 is given as MNHEY and CDR2 as SVGAGI, both from the germline V gene. Donors were about 36 systemically healthy Caucasian individuals from Russia aged roughly 6 to 95 years. About 9.1 milliliters of peripheral blood were collected from each donor into EDTA-treated Vacutainer tubes. Ficoll-Paque density-gradient centrifugation was used to isolate PBMCs, with at least 6.5 million per sample. Trizol reagent was used to extract total RNA from PBMCs, with at least 6 micrograms per sample. For every donor, an aliquot of PBMCs went through flow cytometry to measure the percentages of naive CD45RAhigh/CD27high T cells.

The sample consisted of blood. The TCR comes from a human donor in good health. This chain joins TRBV6-5 to TRBJ2-7, with TRBD1 identical over 7 junction bases. In nucleotides, the sequence is TGTGCCAGCAGTTGGACAGGAGACTACGAGCAGTACTTC. This encodes CASSWTGDYEQYF.